Following are 22 T cell receptor beta chains from one sample sequenced in a study of CD8+CD57+ T cells in acquired aplastic anemia. Sequencing was done on patients that had shown CD8+CD57+ cell expansion by flow cytometry. Genomic DNA acted as the template from which TCR beta VDJ combination and CDR3 sequence profiling were carried out. Each CDR3 protein is one row after TCRdb ran MiXCR on the reads. Seen here are under 500,000 distinct CDR3 sequences, around 33% observed once, and the top ten hold roughly 0.8%. The sequencing input was sorted CD4+, CD8+, or CD8+CD57+ T cells (not recorded which) from PBMCs. The receptor set was obtained from a human donor with aplastic anemia.

The table lists this clonotype with a few counts. The V and J genes are TRBV10-3 and TRBJ2-5; no definite D call. Germline CDR1 and CDR2: ENHRY and SYGVKD. Trimming stripped 6 bases from V and 5 bases from J, with 10 bases between. The CDR3 has 12 amino acids. The CDR3 here is CAISQRWETQYF. The CDR3 region has the DNA TGTGCCATCAGCCAGAGATGGGAGACCCAGTACTTC.

Many counts were recorded for this clonotype. The chain employs TRBV2 and TRBJ2-3, with D possibly TRBD2 on 5 matching bases. The CDR3 has 12 amino acids. CDR1 and CDR2 from the germline V gene are SNHLY and FYNNEI. The germline V and J ends were trimmed by 11 bases and 0 bases, with 9 bases remaining between them. CDR3: CAGAVSTDTQYF. The CDR3, as DNA: TGTGCCGGAGCGGTAAGCACAGATACGCAGTATTTT.

This clonotype was observed many times. V and J are TRBV19 and TRBJ2-5; the D is unclear. Germline V gene sequence: CDR1 LNHDA, CDR2 SQIVND (reference sequence). Trimming cost V 5 bases and J 3 bases, with 16 bases left between them. This CDR3 has 15 residues. This chain's CDR3 is CASSLRPIQKETQYF. The CDR3 nucleotides are TGTGCCAGTAGTCTTCGACCAATACAGAAAGAGACCCAGTACTTC.

A few counts support this clonotype. The junction and the germline gene differ at one end; a read error may be behind it. The genes are TRBV11-1 and TRBJ2-3; 10 bases align to TRBD2. CDR3 length: 21 residues. The V gene's germline CDR1 is SGHAT and CDR2 FQDESV (reference sequence). Here the CDR3 DNA reads TGTGCCAGCAGCTTAGCGCTCGGTAGCGGGGGGATTACATCGAGGACAGATACACAGTATTTT. The encoded protein is CASSLALGSGGITSRTDTQYF.

The chain employs TRBV12-3 or TRBV12-4 and TRBJ1-3; D might be TRBD1 (6 bases). The germline V and J ends were trimmed by 5 bases and 0 bases, with 14 bases remaining between them. The CDR3 runs 16 residues. The CDR3: CASSARDISSGNTIYF. In DNA form, the CDR3 reads TGTGCCAGCAGTGCCCGGGACATAAGCTCTGGAAACACCATATATTTT.

A note on this clonotype: It may be a read error: a sequence one base away is much more abundant. This chain connects TRBV7-2 to TRBJ1-2; no clear D gene. Per the germline V gene, CDR1 is SGHTA and CDR2 is FQGNSA. Deletions cut 3 bases from V and 4 bases from J, with 9 bases between. This CDR3 comprises 13 residues. DNA of the CDR3: TGTGCCAGCAGCTTGAGAAGGGCCTATGGCTACACCTTC. This codes for CASSLRRAYGYTF.

About this clonotype: A read error may explain this, as a much larger clone is one base away. The gene calls are TRBV20-1 and TRBJ1-2; tentatively, D is TRBD1 (5 bases). V shed 0 bases and J shed 5 bases, with 13 bases lying between them. Germline values: CDR1 DFQATT, CDR2 SNEGSKA (reference sequence). The CDR3 is 14 amino acids. CDR3 loop: CSAREWGGIYGYTF. CDR3 sequence (DNA): TGCAGTGCTAGAGAGTGGGGCGGGATTTATGGCTACACCTTC.

V is TRBV20-1 and J is TRBJ1-4; D ambiguous. The V end was cut by 0 bases, the J end by 10 bases, with 0 bases between. This CDR3 contains 9 residues. Germline V gene lookup returns CDR1 DFQATT and CDR2 SNEGSKA (reference sequence). The CDR3 reads CSAREKLFF. For the CDR3, the DNA is TGCAGTGCTAGAGAAAAACTGTTTTTT.

This clonotype was recorded at least ten times. This sequence joins TRBV20-1 and TRBJ1-1; D not resolved. The CDR3 is 12 residues long. The ends were cut back, 6 bases at V and 2 bases at J, with 10 bases in the middle. Germline V gene lookup returns CDR1 DFQATT and CDR2 SNEGSKA (reference sequence). The CDR3 sequence: CSATRANTEAFF. The CDR3, as DNA: TGCAGTGCCACCCGGGCTAACACTGAAGCTTTCTTT.

The V gene is TRBV6-5, the J gene TRBJ2-3; D perhaps matches TRBD1 (6 bases). The V gene lost 2 bases and the J gene lost 2 bases, with 8 bases spanning the gap. The CDR3 is 14 residues long. CDR1 and CDR2 from the germline V gene are MNHEY and SVGAGI. The CDR3 spells CASSYRDITDTQYF. CDR3 nucleotide sequence: TGTGCCAGCAGTTACAGGGACATCACAGATACGCAGTATTTT.

This clonotype was observed a few times. The CDR3 reads CASSLAGEGTDTQYF. CDR3 nucleotides: TGTGCCAGCAGCTTGGCGGGGGAGGGCACAGATACGCAGTATTTT. The V call is TRBV13, the J call TRBJ2-3, with 7 bases matching TRBD2. After removal of 3 bases from V and 1 base from J, the junction contained 4 bases not matched to a gene. The CDR3 is 15 residues long. CDR1 is PRHDT, CDR2 FYEKMQ, per germline (reference sequence).

This clonotype has a handful of counts. A single base separates this from a much larger clone, so it may be a read error. The chain has TRBV29-1 and TRBJ1-2; D unclear. V was shortened by 4 bases and J by 0 bases, with 6 bases between the two germline ends. The germline gives CDR1 SQVTM, CDR2 ANQGSEA. The CDR3 loop spans 12 amino acids. CDR3 DNA sequence: TGCAGCGTTGCGAGGTCTAACTATGGCTACACCTTC. Amino acids: CSVARSNYGYTF.

This sequence joins TRBV7-2 and TRBJ1-1; 7 bases line up with TRBD1. There are 14 residues in the CDR3. The ends lost 5 bases at V and 0 bases at J; junction bases unmatched: 3. In germline, CDR1 is SGHTA, CDR2 FQGNSA. The CDR3 reads CASSPDRMNTEAFF. CDR3 in DNA: TGTGCCAGCAGCCCGGACAGGATGAACACTGAAGCTTTCTTT.

As regards this clonotype: A junction end diverges from the germline sequence, so it may reflect a read error. This rearrangement joins TRBV29-1 to TRBJ1-2; no firm D call. The CDR3 contains 11 residues. CDR1 and CDR2 from the germline V gene are SQVTM and ANQGSEA. The CDR3 spells CSVPEAGLVLF. In DNA, the CDR3 is TGCAGCGTACCCGAGGCAGGACTTGTGCTGTTC. Drawing the rest from reference TRBV29-1 and TRBJ1-2, the complete variable domain is SAVISQKPSRDICQRGTSLTIQCQVDSQVTMMFWYRQQPGQSLTLIATANQGSEATYESGFVIDKFPISRPNLTFSTLTVSNMSPEDSSIYLCSVPEAGLVLFGSGTRLTVV.

As concerns this clonotype: The junction and the germline gene differ at one end; a read error may be behind it. The J gene is TRBJ1-1, the V gene TRBV20-1; D is undetermined. Germline CDR1 reads DFQATT; CDR2 reads SNEGSKA (reference sequence). The CDR3 is made up of 13 amino acids. The CDR3 sequence is CSARMGGNTEASF. The CDR3, as DNA: TGCAGTGCTAGAATGGGAGGGAACACTGAAGCTTCCTTT.

This clonotype was seen only a few times. The J gene is TRBJ2-7, the V gene TRBV6-5; a weak D match, TRBD2 (6 bases). V lost 2 bases and J 2 bases, leaving 13 bases between the germline ends. The CDR3 length is 15 residues. Germline values: CDR1 MNHEY, CDR2 SVGAGI. The chain's CDR3 is CASSYDEGGTYEQYF. CDR3 DNA: TGTGCCAGCAGTTACGACGAAGGAGGGACCTACGAGCAGTACTTC.

The genes are TRBV6-2 or TRBV6-3 and TRBJ1-1, with TRBD1 matching 11 bases. CDR3 length equals 18 residues. Germline V lookup: CDR1 MNHEY, CDR2 SVGEGT. Trimming cost V 5 bases and J 5 bases; bases outside gene matches: 16. The CDR3 DNA reads TGTGCCAGCAGTCACCCAAGTTGGACAGGGGGCGCGAGGACTGAAGCTTTCTTT. Translated: CASSHPSWTGGARTEAFF.

This clonotype is a singleton in its sample. A read error is possible here, since a much larger clone lies one base away. In this CDR3 the conserved last residue, phenylalanine or tryptophan, is missing, so a read error is likely. This sequence joins TRBV10-1 and TRBJ2-5, with TRBD2 identical over 7 bases. The closer fit of TRBJ2-4 to the DNA end suggests the J call may be wrong. Germline CDR1 WNHNN, CDR2 SYGVQD (reference sequence). This CDR3 has 13 amino acids. CDR3 in amino acids: CASGASGKNIQYL. The CDR3 coding sequence is TGCGCCAGCGGTGCTAGCGGCAAAAACATTCAGTACCTC.

This clonotype was seen a few times. A junction boundary mismatches the germline segment, possibly from a read error. V gene TRBV10-3 combines with J gene TRBJ2-7; possible D gene TRBD1, 6 bases. Germline loops: CDR1 ENHRY, CDR2 SYGVKD. The CDR3 is 16 amino acids. CDR3 sequence: CASSFSRGRDYSEQYF. CDR3 coding DNA: TGTGCCAGCAGTTTCTCCAGGGGACGAGACTACTCCGAGCAGTACTTC.

This chain joins TRBV5-5 and TRBJ2-5, with D perhaps matching TRBD1 or TRBD2 (5 bases each). Trimming shortened V by 4 bases and J by 7 bases, and 20 bases separated the two germline ends. This CDR3 has 15 residues. Looked up from germline, CDR1 is SGHKS and CDR2 is YYEKEE (reference sequence). DNA for the CDR3: TGTGCCAGCAGCGAAGCCGGGACGCCCGGAAGGACCCAGTACTTC. This gives the protein CASSEAGTPGRTQYF.

Comments on this clonotype: A clone one base away is much larger, so this may be a read error. The V call is TRBV20-1, the J call TRBJ2-7; 9 bases align to TRBD1. The length of the CDR3 is 15 residues. The germline gives CDR1 DFQATT, CDR2 SNEGSKA (reference sequence). CDR3 coding DNA: TGCAGTGCTAGAATCGCCGGGACAGGGACCTACGAGCAGCACTTC. Its protein is CSARIAGTGTYEQHF.

About this clonotype: This may come from a read error, since a much larger clone is one base off. V and J are TRBV15 and TRBJ1-1; D perhaps matches TRBD1 (5 bases). The CDR3 is made up of 16 amino acids. The V end lost 2 bases, the J end lost 4 bases, and 17 bases lay between the germline ends. Per the germline V gene, CDR1 is LNHNV and CDR2 is YYDKDF (reference sequence). The CDR3 coding sequence is TGTGCCACCAGCAGACCCCAGGGACGGTCGAGCACTGAAGCTTTCTTT. It codes for CATSRPQGRSSTEAFF.